These 28 T cell receptor beta chains originate from one sample sequenced in a study of shared clonotypes between healthy human individuals. This table comes from immunoSEQ multiplex PCR, and its TCRdb copy is limited to in-frame clones, with some not included. The sample has 650,000 to 800,000 clones; around 70% are singletons. Sequenced sample: memory CD4+ T cells sorted from blood. Subset given: CD45RA-negative fraction. These receptors originate from a woman between 25 and 40 years old in good health.

The rearrangement uses TRBV5-1 and TRBJ2-1; 7 bases are a match to TRBD2. CDR1 is SGHRS, CDR2 YFSETQ, per germline. Trimming removed 2 bases from V and 5 bases from J; junction bases left unmatched: 7. CDR3 size: 15 residues. The CDR3 here is CASSFLAETNNEQFF. CDR3 in DNA: TGCGCCAGCAGCTTTCTAGCGGAGACAAACAATGAGCAGTTCTTC.

The rearrangement joins TRBV7-6 to TRBJ1-5, with 9 bases that match TRBD1. V shed 3 bases and J 11 bases; nucleotides not matched to a gene: 5. CDR3 length: 13 amino acids. Germline V CDR1 and CDR2: SGHVS, FNYEAQ. CDR3 residues: CASSFSTGGSQHF. DNA of the CDR3: TGTGCCAGCAGCTTCTCTACAGGGGGCTCCCAGCATTTT.

With regard to this clone: The same CDR3 can be traced to other DNA sequences in this sample. The chain recombines TRBV6-5 with TRBJ2-7; 8 positions match TRBD1. V lost 0 bases to trimming and J lost 4 bases; unmatched junction nucleotides: 5. The CDR3 has 15 amino acids. Germline V gene sequence: CDR1 MNHEY, CDR2 SVGAGI. The CDR3 is CASSYSPGQGYEQYF. DNA for the CDR3: TGTGCCAGCAGTTACTCTCCTGGACAGGGTTACGAGCAGTACTTC.

This clone was seen a handful of times. This chain joins TRBV4-1 and TRBJ2-2; 7 positions agree with TRBD1. CDR1 and CDR2 from the germline V gene are MGHRA and YSYEKL. The CDR3 consists of 15 residues. Trimming cost V 3 bases and J 4 bases; bases outside gene matches: 5. The CDR3 region is CASSQRTGVTGELFF. The CDR3 coding sequence is TGCGCCAGCAGCCAGAGGACAGGAGTCACCGGGGAGCTGTTTTTT.

This chain links TRBV6-5 with TRBJ2-7, with 8 bases identical to TRBD2. The junction had 12 bases not matched to a gene; V was cut back by 5 bases and J by 6 bases. CDR1 MNHEY and CDR2 SVGAGI come from the germline V gene. The CDR3 totals 15 residues. The CDR3 DNA follows: TGTGCCAGCAGTCTCGTGATAGCGGGATCGGGCGAGCAGTACTTC. Its translation is CASSLVIAGSGEQYF.

This chain joins TRBV27 and TRBJ1-1; 9 bases are shared with TRBD1. V lost 0 bases to trimming and J lost 7 bases; unmatched junction nucleotides: 9. CDR3 length equals 16 residues. Germline V gives CDR1 MNHEY, CDR2 SMNVEV (reference sequence). CDR3 DNA: TGTGCCAGCAGTTTATCACCGGGACAGGGAAGAAATGAAGCTTTCTTT. Translating it yields CASSLSPGQGRNEAFF.

The V gene is TRBV7-7, the J gene TRBJ2-1, with D possibly TRBD1 on 6 matching bases. The CDR3 consists of 14 residues. The germline V gene has CDR1 SSHAT and CDR2 FNYEAQ (reference sequence). Trimming pared 0 bases from V and 6 bases from J, leaving 9 bases between. DNA for the CDR3: TGTGCCAGCAGCTTAGCAAGGGGGACCAATGAGCAGTTCTTC. This sequence encodes CASSLARGTNEQFF.

This chain joins TRBV5-5 and TRBJ1-1; D uncertain. V was trimmed by 4 bases and J by 1 base, leaving 20 bases between them. The germline V gene has CDR1 SGHKS and CDR2 YYEKEE (reference sequence). CDR3 length: 17 residues. The DNA for the CDR3 is TGTGCCAGCAGCCGGTACACGGGCCAGCGGGGGAACACTGAAGCTTTCTTT. It codes for CASSRYTGQRGNTEAFF.

The chain employs TRBV14 and TRBJ2-1; D is tentatively TRBD1 or TRBD2 (5 bases each). CDR3 length: 13 residues. Looked up from germline, CDR1 is SGHDN and CDR2 is FVKESK. Trimming took off 6 bases at V and 4 bases at J, with 10 bases between the two ends. The CDR3 DNA reads as TGTGCCAGCAGTTGGGGGATTTACAATGAGCAGTTCTTC. This codes for CASSWGIYNEQFF. The full variable domain, in which reference TRBV14 and TRBJ2-1 provide the parts outside the CDR3, is EAGVTQFPSHSVIEKGQTVTLRCDPISGHDNLYWYRRVMGKEIKFLLHFVKESKQDESGMPNNRFLAERTGGTYSTLKVQPAELEDSGVYFCASSWGIYNEQFFGPGTRLTVL.

The V and J genes are TRBV27 and TRBJ2-1; D uncertain. The CDR3 runs 13 residues. From germline, CDR1 is MNHEY and CDR2 SMNVEV (reference sequence). The V gene lost 8 bases and the J gene lost 7 bases, with 15 bases spanning the gap. CDR3 bases: TGTGCCAGCCTGCGGCGAGGTTATAATGAGCAGTTCTTC. Translated, it gives CASLRRGYNEQFF.

The chain recombines TRBV4-1 with TRBJ1-2; possible D gene TRBD1, 6 bases. This CDR3 is built from 17 residues. Germline V gives CDR1 MGHRA, CDR2 YSYEKL. V lost 0 bases and J 13 bases, leaving 27 bases between the germline ends. The CDR3 is CASSQEGLGRDTFPPTF. CDR3 nucleotide sequence: TGCGCCAGCAGCCAAGAAGGTTTGGGGCGGGACACCTTCCCCCCCACCTTC.

This chain links TRBV28 with TRBJ1-4; D remains unclear. The CDR3 runs 14 residues. Germline CDR1 MDHEN, CDR2 SYDVKM. Trimming took 5 bases from V and 0 from J, leaving 7 bases between them. CDR3 amino acids: CASSIGSTNEKLFF. CDR3 coding DNA: TGTGCCAGCAGTATAGGATCAACTAATGAAAAACTGTTTTTT.

Only a few counts were recorded for this clone. V and J are TRBV5-1 and TRBJ2-5, with D possibly matching TRBD2 (6 bases). V was trimmed by 0 bases and J by 4 bases, leaving 13 bases between them. Germline lookup yields CDR1 SGHRS and CDR2 YFSETQ. The CDR3 length is 15 residues. The CDR3 DNA sequence: TGCGCCAGCAGCTTGGAGGCGGGACGGTCAGAGACCCAGTACTTC. Translating it yields CASSLEAGRSETQYF.

The V call is TRBV9, the J call TRBJ1-1, with D unclear. This CDR3 comprises 13 residues. The V end lost 4 bases, the J end lost 3 bases, and 10 bases lay between the germline ends. Germline CDR1 reads SGDLS; CDR2 reads YYNGEE. DNA of the CDR3: TGTGCCAGCAGCTCCCACCTGGACACTGAAGCTTTCTTT. Translating gives CASSSHLDTEAFF.

The chain couples TRBV11-2 to TRBJ2-7; TRBD2 matches at 7 bases. Germline CDR1 is SGHAT and CDR2 is FQNNGV. J lost 9 bases, V lost 5 bases, and 16 bases had no gene match. The CDR3 contains 15 residues. The CDR3 loop reads CASSPGVGSREGQYF. In nucleotides, the CDR3 is TGTGCCAGCAGCCCCGGGGTTGGTTCCAGGGAGGGGCAGTACTTC.

The V call is TRBV28, the J call TRBJ2-4; the D gene is possibly TRBD2 (7 bases). CDR1 MDHEN and CDR2 SYDVKM come from the germline V gene. There are 15 residues in the CDR3. V was clipped by 5 bases and J by 4 bases, with 15 bases between them. This chain's CDR3 is CASSQPGGTKNIQYF. CDR3 nucleotide sequence: TGTGCCAGCAGTCAACCCGGGGGGACAAAAAACATTCAGTACTTC.

The chain carries TRBV9 and TRBJ2-1; D perhaps matches TRBD2 (7 bases). The CDR3 sequence is 15 residues long. From germline, CDR1 is SGDLS and CDR2 YYNGEE. V lost 5 bases and J 1 base, leaving 13 bases between the germline ends. CDR3 in amino acids: CASRESGTSYNEQFF. CDR3 DNA sequence: TGTGCCAGCAGAGAGAGCGGGACATCCTACAATGAGCAGTTCTTC.

This clone was seen once. The rearrangement joins TRBV28 to TRBJ1-4; D unclear. Germline assignment: CDR1 MDHEN and CDR2 SYDVKM. This CDR3 spans 16 amino acids. With 6 bases removed from V and 0 bases from J, the gap between germline ends came to 14 bases. The CDR3 here is CASRPNGVATNEKLFF. The CDR3 DNA follows: TGTGCCAGCAGACCGAACGGCGTTGCAACTAATGAAAAACTGTTTTTT.

This chain connects TRBV12-2 to TRBJ2-1; TRBD2 is the table's D call, not checked against the DNA. TRBV12-2 is shown as a pseudogene. The CDR3 runs to 19 residues. The CDR3 DNA reads as TGTGCAAGTCGCTTAGCTCAGTCTAGCGGGAGTTATTCCTACAATGAGCAGTTCTTC. Translated: CASRLAQSSGSYSYNEQFF.

The table lists this clone with a few counts. V gene TRBV5-1 combines with J gene TRBJ2-2; D gene ambiguous. Per germline, CDR1 SGHRS and CDR2 YFSETQ. The CDR3 spans 14 residues. V was clipped by 4 bases and J by 4 bases, with 11 bases between them. CDR3 nucleotide sequence: TGCGCCAGCAGCCCCGGGTCCTTCACCGGGGAGCTGTTTTTT. This gives the protein CASSPGSFTGELFF.

V is TRBV7-2 and J is TRBJ2-7; TRBD2 aligns across 12 bases. The ends lost 5 bases at V and 6 bases at J; junction bases unmatched: 14. The CDR3 spans 17 residues. Germline V gives CDR1 SGHTA, CDR2 FQGNSA. This CDR3 reads CASSARLAGDIQCEQYF. For the CDR3, the DNA is TGTGCCAGCAGCGCGCGACTAGCGGGAGACATACAGTGCGAGCAGTACTTC.

This CDR3 is CASRRGASSGEQYF. CDR3 DNA: TGTGCCAGCCGAAGGGGTGCTTCATCAGGGGAGCAGTACTTC. The chain has TRBV6-5 and TRBJ2-7, with D possibly matching TRBD1 (5 bases). V lost 8 bases, J lost 7 bases, and 21 bases lay in between. This CDR3 comprises 14 residues. Germline assignment: CDR1 MNHEY and CDR2 SVGAGI.

The J gene is TRBJ1-1, the V gene TRBV27; maybe TRBD1 (5 bases). The CDR3 is made up of 14 amino acids. The germline V gene encodes CDR1 MNHEY and CDR2 SMNVEV (reference sequence). V lost 2 bases, J lost 1 base, and 8 bases lay in between. CDR3 loop: CASSLPGKNTEAFF. Written as DNA, the CDR3 is TGTGCCAGCAGTTTACCAGGGAAGAACACTGAAGCTTTCTTT.

This clone was observed a few times. The chain uses TRBV18 and TRBJ2-1; tentative D call: TRBD2 (5 bases). From germline, CDR1 is KGHSH and CDR2 LQKENI. The ends were cut back, 1 base at V and 8 bases at J, with 12 bases in the middle. There are 14 residues in the CDR3. In DNA form, the CDR3 reads TGTGCCAGCTCACCACGAGACTACACTGATGAGCAGTTCTTC. Its translation: CASSPRDYTDEQFF.

The chain recombines TRBV5-6 with TRBJ2-1; D perhaps matches TRBD1 (6 bases). V dropped 3 bases and J dropped 5 bases, with 18 bases sitting between them. CDR1 is SGHDT and CDR2 is YYEEEE in the germline V gene. The CDR3 is made up of 16 amino acids. CDR3 in amino acids: CASSSLSGRGNNEQFF. CDR3 DNA: TGTGCCAGCAGCTCGTTGTCGGGCAGGGGAAACAATGAGCAGTTCTTC.

A single count supports this clone. Other DNA sequences in this sample translate to the same CDR3. The chain combines TRBV7-3 with TRBJ2-3, with no clear D. This CDR3 has 13 amino acids. From germline, CDR1 is SGHTA and CDR2 FQGTGA. V shed 4 bases and J shed 6 bases, with 11 bases lying between them. The CDR3 DNA reads TGTGCCAGCAGCTCTTATGCGTCCGATACGCAGTATTTT. This codes for CASSSYASDTQYF.

Written as DNA, the CDR3 is TGCGCCAGCAGCACAGGGACAGGGGGCTGGAACGAGCAGTACTTC. Amino acid sequence: CASSTGTGGWNEQYF. This rearrangement joins TRBV5-1 to TRBJ2-7; 12 bases line up with TRBD1. From germline, CDR1 is SGHRS and CDR2 YFSETQ. J lost 5 bases, V lost 4 bases, and 7 bases had no gene match. This CDR3 has 15 residues.

This clone was found many times. J is TRBJ1-1 and V is TRBV10-3; the D gene is possibly TRBD1 (5 bases). Looked up from germline, CDR1 is ENHRY and CDR2 is SYGVKD. The V and J ends lost 3 bases and 1 base respectively, with 9 bases between them. This CDR3 spans 14 amino acids. The CDR3 bases are TGTGCCATCAGTGATATCAGGGAGAACACTGAAGCTTTCTTT. It codes for CAISDIRENTEAFF.